Listed below are T cell receptor beta chains from one sample, sequenced in a study of T cells after yellow fever vaccination. MiXCR was run by TCRdb on the 5' RACE reads, yielding one entry per CDR3 protein. The sample has roughly 350,000 distinct CDR3 sequences, roughly 4.3% seen once. Source: PBMCs, taken 5 days after the yellow fever booster vaccination. Receptor source: a man between 18 and 29 years old who received the YFV17D yellow fever vaccine. Each CDR3 is given with its conserved first and last residue. D genes are given only for firm matches. Some rows mark clone size as missing; the rest say once, few, many or name a class of expanded clone.

>TRBJ2-1|TRBV4-2|TRBD2|-
TGTGCCAGCAGCCAAACGGGACTAGGATATGGCGGCGATGAGCAGTTCTTC
CASSQTGLGYGGDEQFF
>TRBJ1-3|TRBV4-3|-|many
TGCGCCAGCAGCCTAGAACGGCCCGGCGCAGCCTCCAGCACCATATATTTT
CASSLERPGAASSTIYF
>TRBJ1-6|TRBV4-2|-|few
TGTGCCAGCAGCCAAGAAGGCTCAAGGAGCTCCTATAATTCACCCCTCCACTTT
CASSQEGSRSSYNSPLHF
>TRBJ1-5|TRBV15|-|many
TGTGCCACCAGCACAGGGTTTGGCAATCAGCCCCAGCATTTT
CATSTGFGNQPQHF
>TRBJ2-1|TRBV28|-|-
TGTGCCAGCAGTTTAAGGGGCGGACTGAGGGCCTACAATGAGCAGTTCTTC
CASSLRGGLRAYNEQFF
>TRBJ2-3|TRBV5-1|-|medium-sized
TGCGCCAGCAGCTTCGAACGAGGCACAGATACGCAGTATTTT
CASSFERGTDTQYF
>TRBJ2-3|TRBV7-6|TRBD2|-
TGTGCCAGCAGCCCTCTAGCGGGGTACACAGATACGCAGTATTTT
CASSPLAGYTDTQYF
>TRBJ1-3|TRBV12-3/TRBV12-4|TRBD1|-
TGTGCCAGCAGCCGCGGACAGGCTGGAAACACCATATATTTT
CASSRGQAGNTIYF
>TRBJ2-3|TRBV7-8|TRBD1|many
TGTGCCAGCAGCCCGCAGGGACAGGGGGCAGATACGCAGTATTTT
CASSPQGQGADTQYF
>TRBJ2-6|TRBV29-1|-|few
TGCAGCGTTGGAGACAAGTACTCTGGGGCCAACGTCCTGACTTTC
CSVGDKYSGANVLTF
>TRBJ2-7|TRBV19|-|few
TGTGCCAGTTCCTCCGGGACATTGTCCTACGAGCAGTACTTC
CASSSGTLSYEQYF
>TRBJ2-2|TRBV25-1|-|many
TGTGCCAGCAGTCCGGGGGAGGACACCGGGGAGCTGTTTTTT
CASSPGEDTGELFF
>TRBJ2-1|TRBV2|-|many
TGTGCCAGTTTTGGGACGGAAGCCTACAATGAGCAGTTCTTC
CASFGTEAYNEQFF
>TRBJ2-7|TRBV25-1|TRBD1|few
TGTGCCAGCAGTCCACGAGGGACAGTTCTCTACGAGCAGTACTTC
CASSPRGTVLYEQYF
>TRBJ2-7|TRBV25-1|-|few
TGTGCCAGCACCCCCAGGACCGGGGGATCCTACGAGCAGTACTTC
CASTPRTGGSYEQYF
>TRBJ2-4|TRBV4-3|-|-
TGCGCCAGCAGCTACCACAGGGAGGCAAACATTCAGTACTTC
CASSYHREANIQYF
>TRBJ2-5|TRBV5-1|-|-
TGCGCCAGCAGCTGGCCTGAATGGGCCAACCCTAAGTACCAAGAGACCCAGTACTTC
CASSWPEWANPKYQETQYF
>TRBJ2-1|TRBV29-1|-|few
TGCAGCGTTGAAGGGCGAAGCTCCTACAATGAGCAGTTCTTC
CSVEGRSSYNEQFF
>TRBJ1-2|TRBV7-9|-|-
TGTGCCAGCAGCAGAAATGTGGGCAGGATGACTGCGTATGGCTACACCTTC
CASSRNVGRMTAYGYTF
>TRBJ1-1|TRBV4-3|-|few
TGCGCCAGCAGCCAAAGGTTGGAGGGCGGGACTGAAGCTTTCTTT
CASSQRLEGGTEAFF
>TRBJ1-1|TRBV19|TRBD1|few
TGTGCCAGTAGTCGGGACAGGAGACACAACACTGAAGCTTTCTTT
CASSRDRRHNTEAFF
>TRBJ2-5|TRBV2|TRBD2|-
TGTGCCAGCAGTGCGGCTAGCGGGGGGGAAGAGACCCAGTACTTC
CASSAASGGEETQYF
>TRBJ2-4|TRBV11-2|-|many
TGTGCCAGCAGAGGACCATTAAACATTCAGTACTTC
CASRGPLNIQYF
>TRBJ1-6|TRBV9|-|-
TGTGCCAGCAGCGTAGATTCCTATAATTCACCCCTCCACTTT
CASSVDSYNSPLHF
>TRBJ2-1|TRBV18|TRBD2|-
TGTGCCAGCTCTACTAGCGGGGGGACCAATGAGCAGTTCTTC
CASSTSGGTNEQFF
>TRBJ2-5|TRBV6-5|-|many
TGTGCCAGCAGTAAATCCTTCCAAGAGACCCAGTACTTC
CASSKSFQETQYF
>TRBJ2-2|TRBV2|-|few
TGTGCCAGCAGTGAAGGGGCAGTCGGTTGGACCGGGGAGCTGTTTTTT
CASSEGAVGWTGELFF
>TRBJ2-6|TRBV5-5|TRBD1|many
TGTGCCAGCAGTCCAAATCCGGGACAGGTCTCTGGGGCCAACGTCCTGACTTTC
CASSPNPGQVSGANVLTF
>TRBJ2-3|TRBV7-9|TRBD1|-
TGTGCCAGCAGCTCCCGCGGACAGGGCCCAGATACGCAGTATTTT
CASSSRGQGPDTQYF
>TRBJ2-3|TRBV6-2/TRBV6-3|-|few
TGTGCCAGCAGTTCCCATACTAGAGATACGCAGTATTTT
CASSSHTRDTQYF
>TRBJ2-1|TRBV7-6|TRBD2|few
TGTGCCAGCAGCTCCTTGGGGGGGTTTCACAATGAGCAGTTCTTC
CASSSLGGFHNEQFF
>TRBJ2-5|TRBV11-2|-|-
TGTGCCAGCAGCTTAGTTACGTCAGGGTATGAGGAAGAGACCCAGTACTTC
CASSLVTSGYEEETQYF
>TRBJ1-2|TRBV29-1|-|-
TGCAGCGTTGAAGAAGACGAGGGAGTCAATGGCTACACCTTC
CSVEEDEGVNGYTF
>TRBJ2-5|TRBV7-6|-|few
TGTGCCAGCAGCTTAGGAGGCGGCACCAGACAAGAGACCCAGTACTTC
CASSLGGGTRQETQYF
>TRBJ2-7|TRBV18|TRBD2|few
TGTGCCAGCTCACCACGACTAGCTACCTACGAGCAGTACTTC
CASSPRLATYEQYF
>TRBJ1-1|TRBV7-9|-|many
TGTGCCAGCAGCTTCATTGGGCCGAACACTGAAGCTTTCTTT
CASSFIGPNTEAFF
>TRBJ2-3|TRBV24-1|-|many
TGTGCCACCAGTGACTCCGTCGGGGGCATCACAGATACGCAGTATTTT
CATSDSVGGITDTQYF
>TRBJ1-2|TRBV19|-|few
TGTGCCAGTAGTATCCAACAGGGAGGTTACGGCTACACCTTC
CASSIQQGGYGYTF
>TRBJ2-3|TRBV15|TRBD1|-
TGTGCCACCAGCACCATTCGAGGGGGCGGCACAGATACGCAGTATTTT
CATSTIRGGGTDTQYF
>TRBJ1-1|TRBV7-9|-|-
TGTGCCAGCAGCTCAAGGGCCTTTGAGAGTGAAGCTTTCTTT
CASSSRAFESEAFF
>TRBJ1-1|TRBV5-1|-|few
TGCGCCAGCAGCTTGGATACCGTGGGGCTCCAAGCTTTCTTT
CASSLDTVGLQAFF
>TRBJ1-3|TRBV7-3|-|-
TGTGCCAGCACTGCAAGGTTGGTCTCAACAGGAAACACCATATATTTT
CASTARLVSTGNTIYF
>TRBJ2-2|TRBV4-3|-|many
TGCGCCAGCAGCTCTGGAGTTTCCGGGGAGCTGTTTTTT
CASSSGVSGELFF
>TRBJ1-2|TRBV6-2/TRBV6-3|TRBD1|few
TGTGCCAGCGCAAAGGGACAGCTGGATGGCTACACCTTC
CASAKGQLDGYTF
>TRBJ1-5|TRBV19|-|few
TGTGCCATTCAGGGTAGTAGCAATCAGCCCCAGCATTTT
CAIQGSSNQPQHF
>TRBJ2-1|TRBV7-3|-|-
TGTGCCAGCAGCTACGGAAGCAGAGGCTCCTACAATGAGCAGTTCTTC
CASSYGSRGSYNEQFF
>TRBJ2-7|TRBV19|TRBD1|few
TGTGCCAGTAGTATCTTGTTGGGACAGGGGAAATACGAGCAGTACTTC
CASSILLGQGKYEQYF
>TRBJ2-2|TRBV5-1|-|few
TGCGCCAGCAGCCAGTCAGGGCAGACGAACACCGGGGAGCTGTTTTTT
CASSQSGQTNTGELFF
>TRBJ2-3|TRBV29-1|-|few
TGCAGCGTTTCTCAGACCTTAGATACGCAGTATTTT
CSVSQTLDTQYF
>TRBJ2-1|TRBV19|TRBD2|few
TGTGCCAGTAGTATAGCGCGACTAGCGGGGGTTGCCTACAATGAGCAGTTCTTC
CASSIARLAGVAYNEQFF
>TRBJ1-5|TRBV24-1|TRBD1|few
TGTGCCACCAGTGACCGCCCCGGACAGGTCTATAGCAATCAGCCCCAGCATTTT
CATSDRPGQVYSNQPQHF
>TRBJ1-4|TRBV20-1|-|few
TGCAGTGCTCCTGAGAGAAATGGTGAAAAACTGTTTTTT
CSAPERNGEKLFF
>TRBJ2-1|TRBV12-3/TRBV12-4|TRBD2|many
TGTGCCAGCAGTGGACTAGTCAATGAGCAGTTCTTC
CASSGLVNEQFF
>TRBJ1-2|TRBV28|-|-
TGTGCCAGCAGTAATAGATATGGCTACACCTTC
CASSNRYGYTF
>TRBJ2-5|TRBV5-4|-|-
TGTGCCAGCAGCTTGGGAGACTTACAAGAGGCCCAGTACTTC
CASSLGDLQEAQYF